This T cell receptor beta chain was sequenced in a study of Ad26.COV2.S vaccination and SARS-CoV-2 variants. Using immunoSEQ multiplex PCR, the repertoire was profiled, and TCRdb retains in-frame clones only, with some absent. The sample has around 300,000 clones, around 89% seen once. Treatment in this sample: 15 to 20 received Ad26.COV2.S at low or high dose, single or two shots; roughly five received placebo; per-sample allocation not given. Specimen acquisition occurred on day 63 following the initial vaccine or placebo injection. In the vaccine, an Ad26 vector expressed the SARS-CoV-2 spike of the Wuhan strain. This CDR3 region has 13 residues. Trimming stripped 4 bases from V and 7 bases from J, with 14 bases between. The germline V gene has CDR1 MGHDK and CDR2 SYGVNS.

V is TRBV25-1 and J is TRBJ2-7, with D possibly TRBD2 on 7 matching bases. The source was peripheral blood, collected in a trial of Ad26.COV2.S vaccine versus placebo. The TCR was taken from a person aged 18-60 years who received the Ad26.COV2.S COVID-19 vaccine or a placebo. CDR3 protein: CASSAGGEWEQYF. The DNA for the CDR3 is TGTGCCAGCAGTGCGGGGGGCGAGTGGGAGCAGTACTTC.